Listed below are T cell receptor beta chains from one sample, sequenced in a study of cytomegalovirus exposure and HLA in healthy donors. The assay was immunoSEQ multiplex PCR, and TCRdb's table has in-frame clones only and misses some. The sample includes roughly 150,000 clones. The sample taken for sequencing was PBMCs. These receptors all stem from a woman aged 45-59 years in good health and CMV-seronegative. CDR3s include the opening cysteine and the closing phenylalanine or tryptophan. The D gene is left open where the match is weak.

J,V,D,DNA,CDR3
TRBJ2-7,TRBV2,TRBD2,TGTGCCAGCAAACTAGCGGGAGCCTACGAGCAGTACTTC,CASKLAGAYEQYF
TRBJ2-1,TRBV7-2,NA,TGTGCCAGCAGCCCAAGGGACTTTTCTCCTGGGTGGGAGCAGTTCTTC,CASSPRDFSPGWEQFF
TRBJ2-3,TRBV30,NA,TGTGCCTGGGCGCAGGGATCAGATACGCAGTATTTT,CAWAQGSDTQYF
TRBJ1-2,TRBV19,NA,TGTGCCAGTAGCTCACAGGGAGGGGTATATGGCTACACCTTC,CASSSQGGVYGYTF
TRBJ2-5,TRBV7-9,TRBD1,TGTGCCAGCAGCTCGCTGACAGGGTCGGGAGAGACCCAGTACTTC,CASSSLTGSGETQYF
TRBJ1-5,TRBV7-2,NA,TGTGCCAGCAGCTTATGGGGCTTCCAGAATCAGCCCCAGCATTTT,CASSLWGFQNQPQHF
TRBJ1-6,TRBV6-6,NA,TGTGCCAGCAGTCGATCAGGGATTTTCGATTCACCCCTCCACTTT,CASSRSGIFDSPLHF
TRBJ1-4,TRBV30,NA,TGTGCCTGGAGTGATAGGACCTCCCGCGGGCTGTTTTTT,CAWSDRTSRGLFF
TRBJ2-7,TRBV11-3,TRBD1,TGTGCCAGCAGCTCCGACAGGGGTAGGGAGCAGTACTTC,CASSSDRGREQYF
TRBJ2-7,TRBV6-1,TRBD2,TGTGCCAGCACCGAACGGTCGGGAGGCTACGAGCAGTACTTC,CASTERSGGYEQYF
TRBJ2-2,TRBV4-2,NA,TGTGCCAGCAGTCAAGATGTTAGCGGAGTTTCGAACACCGGGGAGCTGTTTTTT,CASSQDVSGVSNTGELFF
TRBJ2-7,TRBV7-7,NA,TGTGCTAGCAGCTTAGGAGGCTCTGGGTCCGGATACGAGCAGTACTTC,CASSLGGSGSGYEQYF
TRBJ1-1,TRBV6-4,NA,TGTGCCAGCAGCAACGAGGGCCCCACTGAAGCTTTCTTT,CASSNEGPTEAFF
TRBJ2-3,TRBV7-3,NA,TGTGCCAGCAGCTACACGACAGGAGTCACAGATACGCAGTATTTT,CASSYTTGVTDTQYF
TRBJ1-5,TRBV27,NA,TGTGCCAGCAGCCCAGGACTGGGGCCCCAGCATTTT,CASSPGLGPQHF
TRBJ2-6,TRBV2,NA,TGTGCCAGCAGCGCAGTAAGAGGGGCCAACGTCCTGACTTTC,CASSAVRGANVLTF
TRBJ2-7,TRBV6-1,TRBD2,TGTGCCAGCAGTGAACCAGCGGGAAAGGTCTACGAGCAGTACTTC,CASSEPAGKVYEQYF
TRBJ1-1,TRBV20-1,TRBD1,TGCAGTGCTAGACAGGGGGGAGCTTTCTTT,CSARQGGAFF
TRBJ2-1,TRBV6-1,TRBD2,TGTGCCAGCAGTGAAGAACATGGACTAGAGGGAGATGAGCAGTTCTTC,CASSEEHGLEGDEQFF
TRBJ2-1,TRBV4-3,NA,TGCGCCAGCAGCCAAGGGCCTAGCCAGATCGATGAGCAGTTCTTC,CASSQGPSQIDEQFF
TRBJ2-6,TRBV6-5,NA,TGTGCCAGCAGTTATTCCAGGGTCCCTGGGGCCAACGTCCTGACTTTC,CASSYSRVPGANVLTF
TRBJ2-3,TRBV6-6,TRBD1,TGTGCCAGCAGTTATGGACAGGGGAGTAGCACAGATACGCAGTATTTT,CASSYGQGSSTDTQYF
TRBJ2-2,TRBV28,TRBD1,TGTGCCAGCAGTACTGACAGGGACACCGGGGAGCTGTTTTTT,CASSTDRDTGELFF
TRBJ2-5,TRBV27,TRBD1,TGTGCCAGCAGTTCCCCAACCCGGACAGGGTATGAGACCCAGTACTTC,CASSSPTRTGYETQYF
TRBJ2-3,TRBV18,NA,TGTGCCAGCTCACCAGGGGCGCAAGATACGCAGTATTTT,CASSPGAQDTQYF
TRBJ2-3,TRBV7-2,TRBD2,TGTGCCAGCAGCTTAGTCGGAACGGGAGGGCCAGATACGCAGTATTTT,CASSLVGTGGPDTQYF
TRBJ2-7,TRBV9,TRBD2,TGTGCCAGCAGCGTATCGGGGGGGCCAGAAAACGAGCAGTACTTC,CASSVSGGPENEQYF
TRBJ2-1,TRBV7-8,NA,TGTGCCAGCAGCTTAGTCCGGGCCAGCGGCCCCAATGAGCAGTTCTTC,CASSLVRASGPNEQFF
TRBJ2-1,TRBV30,TRBD1,TGTGCCTTTAGAGGGACAGTCTACAATGAGCAGTTCTTC,CAFRGTVYNEQFF
TRBJ2-5,TRBV7-2,NA,TGTGCCAGCAGCTTAGTTCTAGCGTCCGGTCGAGAGACCCAGTACTTC,CASSLVLASGRETQYF
TRBJ2-2,TRBV2,NA,TGTGCCAGCAGGGACACGAACACCGGGGAGCTGTTTTTT,CASRDTNTGELFF
TRBJ2-1,TRBV20-1,NA,TGCAGTGCTAGTGCGCACAATGAGCAGTTCTTC,CSASAHNEQFF
TRBJ2-7,TRBV11-1,NA,TGTGCCAGCAGCTTAGGTTTCTACGGGACCTACGAGCAGTACTTC,CASSLGFYGTYEQYF
TRBJ2-7,TRBV7-9,NA,TGTGCCAGCAGCAAGGACAGAGACCCCCCTAATAAGGACGAGCAGTACTTC,CASSKDRDPPNKDEQYF
TRBJ2-7,TRBV10-3,TRBD2,TGTGCCACCTCTAGCGGGAGGGGCTACGAGCAGTACTTC,CATSSGRGYEQYF
TRBJ2-7,TRBV30,TRBD1,TGTGCCTGGAGTGCCCAGGGGGCTTCGGCCTTC,CAWSAQGASAF
TRBJ2-1,TRBV9,TRBD1,TGTGCCAGCAGCGTAGTGAGGACAGGGTACAATGAGCAGTTCTTC,CASSVVRTGYNEQFF
TRBJ2-4,TRBV4-3,TRBD2,TGCGCCAGCAGCCAAGGTCCCAGACTAGCGGGAAACATTCAGTACTTC,CASSQGPRLAGNIQYF
TRBJ1-3,TRBV28,TRBD1,TGTGCCAGCACCCGGTTGGGACAGGGGGGGCTCCGCTCTGGAAACACCATATATTTT,CASTRLGQGGLRSGNTIYF
TRBJ2-7,TRBV5-1,NA,TGCGCCAGCAGCATTTCTTATGGGGCCCACTCCTACGAGCAGTACTTC,CASSISYGAHSYEQYF
TRBJ2-2,TRBV18,TRBD2,TGTGCCAGCTCACGACTCAGTGCAGCGGGAGTGACAAACACCGGGGAGCTGTTTTTT,CASSRLSAAGVTNTGELFF
TRBJ1-2,TRBV5-6,TRBD1,TGTGCCAGCAGCACCAATGACAGGGTACATGGCTACACCTTC,CASSTNDRVHGYTF